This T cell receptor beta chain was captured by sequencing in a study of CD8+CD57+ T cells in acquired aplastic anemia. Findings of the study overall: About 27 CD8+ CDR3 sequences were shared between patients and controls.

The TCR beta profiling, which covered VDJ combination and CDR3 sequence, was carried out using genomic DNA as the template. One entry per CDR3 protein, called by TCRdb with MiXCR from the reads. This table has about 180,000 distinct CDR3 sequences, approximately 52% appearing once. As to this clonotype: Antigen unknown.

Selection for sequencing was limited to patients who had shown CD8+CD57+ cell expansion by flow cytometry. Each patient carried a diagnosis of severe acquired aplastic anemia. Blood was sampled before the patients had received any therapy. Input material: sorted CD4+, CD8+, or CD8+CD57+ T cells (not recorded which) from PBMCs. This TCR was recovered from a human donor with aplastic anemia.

DNA of the CDR3: TGTGCCAGCAGCCAATTTGACAGTTACGAGCAGTACTTC. Its protein product is CASSQFDSYEQYF. The chain links TRBV2 to TRBJ2-7, with D possibly matching TRBD1 (5 bases). Trimming stripped 6 bases from V and 4 bases from J, with 13 bases between. There are 13 residues in the CDR3. CDR1 is SNHLY, CDR2 FYNNEI, per germline.